This T cell receptor beta chain is drawn from a study of Ad26.COV2.S vaccination and SARS-CoV-2 variants. The assay was immunoSEQ multiplex PCR, and TCRdb's table has in-frame clones only and misses some. The sample includes under 600,000 clones, approximately 90% of them seen just once. Study-level results: Assessments of TCR breadth and depth may have underestimated the total T cell responses. After vaccination, substantial breadth of spike-specific CD8+ and CD4+ responses was reported.

Germline-derived CDR1 and CDR2 are LNHNV and YYDKDF (reference sequence). The CDR3 is 20 residues long. Trimming left V 2 bases short and J 4 bases short, with 24 bases between. Sample treatment: around 19 received Ad26.COV2.S at low or high dose, single or two shots; about 5 received placebo; per-sample allocation not given. Samples came from day 63 after the first vaccine or placebo injection. Of note for this clone: The antigen remains undetermined.

The rearrangement joins TRBV15 to TRBJ2-6, with D possibly called TRBD1 or TRBD2 (5 bases each). This specimen was peripheral blood, taken in a trial of Ad26.COV2.S vaccine versus placebo. The clonotype originates from a person aged 18 to 59 who received the Ad26.COV2.S COVID-19 vaccine or a placebo. CDR3 in DNA: TGTGCCACCAGCAGATCTTCCGGGACCCTGATCTTAGCCGGGGCCAACGTCCTGACTTTC. It translates to CATSRSSGTLILAGANVLTF.